This T cell receptor (beta chain) was sequenced for a study of shared T cell receptors in the human thymus. Germline V lookup: CDR1 KGHSH, CDR2 LQKENI. The CDR3 totals 15 residues. Deletions cut 0 bases from V and 6 bases from J, with 15 bases between. The data were produced by immunoSEQ multiplex PCR, yet TCRdb's version contains in-frame clones alone and is incomplete. The sample holds fewer than 700,000 clones; 88% are singletons and the top ten take around 0.0099%. This clone turned up a few times. This same sample was also part of a study on human thymus T cells. That source reports: Resections obtained during corrective heart surgery supplied the thymus tissue. Gene usage (both V and J) appeared biased in thymic and blood repertoires.

The sample was thymocytes. The TCR was taken from a boy under three years old with a congenital heart defect. The V call is TRBV18, the J call TRBJ2-7; tentative D call: TRBD2 (5 bases). The CDR3 nucleotides read TGTGCCAGCTCACCACCTGGCCGGGAAGGGTGCGAGCAGTACTTC. Its protein is CASSPPGREGCEQYF.